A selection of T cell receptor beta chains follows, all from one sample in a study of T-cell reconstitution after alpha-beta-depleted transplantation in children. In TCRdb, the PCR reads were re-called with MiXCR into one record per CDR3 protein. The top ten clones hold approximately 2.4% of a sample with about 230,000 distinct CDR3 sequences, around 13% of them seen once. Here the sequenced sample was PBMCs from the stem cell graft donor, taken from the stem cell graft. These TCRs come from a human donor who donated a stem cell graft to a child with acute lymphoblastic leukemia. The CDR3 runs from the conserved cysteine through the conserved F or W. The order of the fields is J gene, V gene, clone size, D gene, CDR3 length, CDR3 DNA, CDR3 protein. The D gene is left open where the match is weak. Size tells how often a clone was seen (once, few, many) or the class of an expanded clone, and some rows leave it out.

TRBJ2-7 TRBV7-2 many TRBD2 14 TGTGCCAGCAGCTCTGGCGGGGGATCTTACGAGCAGTACTTC CASSSGGGSYEQYF
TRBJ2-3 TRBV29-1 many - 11 TGCAGCGGGGGACCTTCAGATACGCAGTATTTT CSGGPSDTQYF
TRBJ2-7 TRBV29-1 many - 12 TGCAGCGTTGCCACCAACAGCTACGAGCAGTACTTC CSVATNSYEQYF
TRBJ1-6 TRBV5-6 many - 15 TGTGCCAGCAGCTTGAGGTTCTCCTATAATTCACCCCTCCACTTT CASSLRFSYNSPLHF
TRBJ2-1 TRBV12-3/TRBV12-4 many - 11 TGTGCCAGCAGCCGACTTAGCAGACAGTTCTTC CASSRLSRQFF
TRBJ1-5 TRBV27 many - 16 TGTGCCAGCAGTTCAAAGTTAGGGTTGAACAATCAGCCCCAGCATTTT CASSSKLGLNNQPQHF
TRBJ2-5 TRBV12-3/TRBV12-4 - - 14 TGTGCCAGCAGTCACCGGGAGATCCGAGAGACCCAGTACTTC CASSHREIRETQYF
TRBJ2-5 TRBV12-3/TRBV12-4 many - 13 TGTGCCAGCAGCCCCTCGGCCCAAGAGACCCAGTACTTC CASSPSAQETQYF
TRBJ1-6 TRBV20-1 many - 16 TGCAGTGCCCCGGAGCACCGCAGCTCCTATAATTCACCCCTCCACTTT CSAPEHRSSYNSPLHF
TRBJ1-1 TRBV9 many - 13 TGTGCCAGCAGCTCCCAAGGGGGGACTGAAGCTTTCTTT CASSSQGGTEAFF
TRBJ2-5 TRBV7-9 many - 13 TGTGCCAGCAGCTTAGCCGAAGAAGATACCCAGTACTTC CASSLAEEDTQYF
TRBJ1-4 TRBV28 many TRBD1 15 TGTGCCAGCTATGGACAGGGACAAGCTAATGAAAAACTGTTTTTT CASYGQGQANEKLFF
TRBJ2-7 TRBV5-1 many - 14 TGCGCCAGCAGCTTAAAGACAGGCACCTACGAGCAGTACTTC CASSLKTGTYEQYF
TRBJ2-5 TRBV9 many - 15 TGTGCCAGCAGCGTAGACGTCAGGGCCCAAGAGACCCAGTACTTC CASSVDVRAQETQYF
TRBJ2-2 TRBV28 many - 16 TGTGCCAGCAGCTACCGCGGCGGGGTACGGACCGGGGAGCTGTTTTTT CASSYRGGVRTGELFF